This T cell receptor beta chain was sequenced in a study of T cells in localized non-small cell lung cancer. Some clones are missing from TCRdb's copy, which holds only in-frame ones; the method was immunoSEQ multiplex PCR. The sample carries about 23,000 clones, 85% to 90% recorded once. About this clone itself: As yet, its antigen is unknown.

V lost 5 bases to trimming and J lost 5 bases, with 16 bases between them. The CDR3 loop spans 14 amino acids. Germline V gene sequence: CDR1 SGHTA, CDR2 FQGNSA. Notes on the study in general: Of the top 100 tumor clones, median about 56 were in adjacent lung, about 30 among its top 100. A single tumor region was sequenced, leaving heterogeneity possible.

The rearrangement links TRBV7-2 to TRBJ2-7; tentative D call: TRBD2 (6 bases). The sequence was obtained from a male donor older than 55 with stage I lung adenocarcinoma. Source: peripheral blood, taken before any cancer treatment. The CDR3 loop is CASSERPSVDEQYF. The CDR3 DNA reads TGTGCCAGCAGCGAGAGACCTAGCGTCGACGAGCAGTACTTC.